This T cell receptor beta chain came from a study of cytomegalovirus exposure and HLA in healthy donors. The PCR employed 60 Vbeta primers together with 13 Jbeta primers. The assay was immunoSEQ multiplex PCR, and TCRdb's table has in-frame clones only and misses some. The sample includes about 160,000 clones, roughly 84% of them seen just once. This CDR3 has 13 amino acids. Per the germline V gene, CDR1 is MNHNS and CDR2 is SASEGT. The trim removed 11 bases at V and 2 bases at J, leaving 8 bases unmatched. The V and J genes are TRBV6-1 and TRBJ1-1; TRBD1 matches at 7 bases. This receptor was identified in a man younger than 45 in good health and CMV-seronegative. Sequenced sample: PBMCs. CDR3 nucleotide sequence: TGTGCCGCCAGGGACAGATCCAACACTGAAGCTTTCTTT. It yields the protein CAARDRSNTEAFF.